This TCR beta chain comes out of a study of cytomegalovirus exposure and HLA in healthy donors. Findings and limits, study-wide: As confirmed in vitro, three CMV-associated chains were specific for CMV antigens.

Vbeta (60) and Jbeta (13) primers were used in the PCR. Libraries were prepared by immunoSEQ multiplex PCR; TCRdb keeps only in-frame clonotypes and omits some of them. This table has about 110,000 clones, roughly 83% appearing once. Healthy bone marrow donors formed the donor group. A word on this clone: What it binds is unknown.

The germline V gene encodes CDR1 SGHRS and CDR2 YFSETQ. CDR3 size: 15 residues. V shed 0 bases and J shed 5 bases, with 14 bases lying between them. V gene TRBV5-1 combines with J gene TRBJ2-5; maybe TRBD2 (6 bases). The specimen sequenced was PBMCs. The clonotype was recovered from a woman in her late teens or twenties in good health and CMV-seropositive. As DNA, the CDR3 is TGCGCCAGCAGCTTGGTAGGAGGGTTCGCGGAGACCCAGTACTTC. The encoded protein is CASSLVGGFAETQYF.